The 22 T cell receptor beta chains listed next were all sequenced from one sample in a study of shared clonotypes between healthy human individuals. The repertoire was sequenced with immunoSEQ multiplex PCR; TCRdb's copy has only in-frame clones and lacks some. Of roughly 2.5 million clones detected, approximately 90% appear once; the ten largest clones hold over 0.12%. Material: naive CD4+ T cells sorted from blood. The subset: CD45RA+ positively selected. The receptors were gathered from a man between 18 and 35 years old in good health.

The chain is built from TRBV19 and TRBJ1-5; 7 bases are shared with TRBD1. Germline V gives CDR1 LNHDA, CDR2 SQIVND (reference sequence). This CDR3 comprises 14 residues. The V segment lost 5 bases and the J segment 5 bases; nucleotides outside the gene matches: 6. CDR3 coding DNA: TGTGCCAGTAGTCTCGGGACAGTTTATCAGCCCCAGCATTTT. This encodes CASSLGTVYQPQHF.

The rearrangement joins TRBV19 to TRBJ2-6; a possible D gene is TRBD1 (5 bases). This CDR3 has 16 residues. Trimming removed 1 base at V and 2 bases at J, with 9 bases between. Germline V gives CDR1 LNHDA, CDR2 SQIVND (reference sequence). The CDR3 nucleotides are TGTGCCAGTAGTATAGGTGCAGGGACTGGGGCCAACGTCCTGACTTTC. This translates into CASSIGAGTGANVLTF.

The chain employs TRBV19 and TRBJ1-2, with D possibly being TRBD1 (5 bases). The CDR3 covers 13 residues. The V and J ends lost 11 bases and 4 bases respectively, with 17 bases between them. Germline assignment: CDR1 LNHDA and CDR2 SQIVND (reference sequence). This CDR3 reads CASLGALSYGYTF. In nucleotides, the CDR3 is TGTGCCTCTCTTGGGGCTCTAAGCTATGGCTACACCTTC.

CDR3: CASSSLRGALPVNEQFF. CDR3 DNA sequence: TGTGCCAGCAGCTCCCTTCGCGGAGCGCTCCCGGTAAATGAGCAGTTCTTC. The chain couples TRBV7-6 to TRBJ2-1; D is unclear. V lost 4 bases and J 7 bases, leaving 23 bases between the germline ends. This CDR3 comprises 17 residues. Per germline, CDR1 SGHVS and CDR2 FNYEAQ. The entire variable domain, with the rest obtained from reference TRBV7-6 and TRBJ2-1, is as follows: GAGVSQSPRYKVTKRGQDVALRCDPISGHVSLYWYRQALGQGPEFLTYFNYEAQQDKSGLPNDRFSAERPEGSISTLTIQRTEQRDSAMYRCASSSLRGALPVNEQFFGPGTRLTVL.

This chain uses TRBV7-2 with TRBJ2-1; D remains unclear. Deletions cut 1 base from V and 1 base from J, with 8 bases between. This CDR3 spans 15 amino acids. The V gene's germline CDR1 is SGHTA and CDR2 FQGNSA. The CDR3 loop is CASSLGPLSYNEQFF. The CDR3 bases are TGTGCCAGCAGCTTAGGCCCCCTATCCTACAATGAGCAGTTCTTC.

Here the CDR3 DNA reads TGTGCCAGCATTCGGGGGGAGGGCACCGGGGAGCTGTTTTTT. Residues: CASIRGEGTGELFF. This sequence joins TRBV28 and TRBJ2-2, with 7 bases that match TRBD2. Unmatched junction bases numbered 6, after V lost 7 bases and J lost 4 bases. The length of the CDR3 is 14 residues. In germline, CDR1 is MDHEN, CDR2 SYDVKM. Using reference TRBV28 and TRBJ2-2 for the parts outside the CDR3, the full variable domain is DVKVTQSSRYLVKRTGEKVFLECVQDMDHENMFWYRQDPGLGLRLIYFSYDVKMKEKGDIPEGYSVSREKKERFSLILESASTNQTSMYLCASIRGEGTGELFFGEGSRLTVL.

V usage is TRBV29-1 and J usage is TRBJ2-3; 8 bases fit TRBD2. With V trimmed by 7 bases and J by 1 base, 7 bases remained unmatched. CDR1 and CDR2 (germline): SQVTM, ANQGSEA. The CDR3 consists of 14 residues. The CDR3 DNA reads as TGCAGCGCTGCAAGTAGCGGGGGCACAGATACGCAGTATTTT. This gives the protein CSAASSGGTDTQYF.

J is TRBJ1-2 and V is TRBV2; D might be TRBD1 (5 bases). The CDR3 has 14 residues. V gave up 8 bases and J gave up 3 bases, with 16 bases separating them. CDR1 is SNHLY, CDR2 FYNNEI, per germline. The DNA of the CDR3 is TGTGCCAGCGGGGCAGGACCAGAGGACTATGGCTACACCTTC. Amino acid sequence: CASGAGPEDYGYTF.

CDR3 sequence: CASSPGRTEYGYTF. The CDR3 DNA follows: TGTGCCAGCTCGCCGGGAAGGACAGAGTATGGCTACACCTTC. The chain has TRBV18 and TRBJ1-2; TRBD1 might be the D (6 bases). V lost 6 bases and J 5 bases, leaving 16 bases between the germline ends. CDR3 size: 14 residues. Germline V lookup: CDR1 KGHSH, CDR2 LQKENI.

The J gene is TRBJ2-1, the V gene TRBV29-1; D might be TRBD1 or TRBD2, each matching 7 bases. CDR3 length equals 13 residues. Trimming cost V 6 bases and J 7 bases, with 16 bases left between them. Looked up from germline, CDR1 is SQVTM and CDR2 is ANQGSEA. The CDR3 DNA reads TGCAGCGTGGAGGGGAGGGGGCTGAATGAGCAGTTCTTC. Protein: CSVEGRGLNEQFF.

The CDR3 DNA reads TGTGCCAGCAGAGAAACAGGGCGGTCCAAAAACATTCAGTACTTC. Amino acids: CASRETGRSKNIQYF. The chain employs TRBV27 and TRBJ2-4, with D tentatively TRBD1 (6 bases). The V and J ends lost 6 bases and 2 bases respectively, with 14 bases between them. The germline V gene has CDR1 MNHEY and CDR2 SMNVEV (reference sequence). CDR3 length equals 15 residues.

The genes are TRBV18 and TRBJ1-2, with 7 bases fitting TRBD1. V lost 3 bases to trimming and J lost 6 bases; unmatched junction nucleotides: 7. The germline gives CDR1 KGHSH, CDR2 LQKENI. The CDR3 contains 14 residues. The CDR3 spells CASSPPGQPHGYTF. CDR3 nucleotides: TGTGCCAGCTCACCCCCGGGACAGCCTCATGGCTACACCTTC.

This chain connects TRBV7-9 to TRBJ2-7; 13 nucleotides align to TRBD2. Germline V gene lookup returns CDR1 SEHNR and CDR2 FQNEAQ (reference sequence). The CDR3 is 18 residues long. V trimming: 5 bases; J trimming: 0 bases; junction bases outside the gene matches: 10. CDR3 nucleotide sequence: TGTGCCAGCAGCACGGGACTAGCGGGGCCCCTGAGCTCCTACGAGCAGTACTTC. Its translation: CASSTGLAGPLSSYEQYF.

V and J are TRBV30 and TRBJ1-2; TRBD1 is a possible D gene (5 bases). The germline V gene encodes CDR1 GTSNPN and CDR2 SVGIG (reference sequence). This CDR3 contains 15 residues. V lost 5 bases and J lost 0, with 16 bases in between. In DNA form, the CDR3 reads TGTGCCTGGGGGGGGACTTCCACCACTAACTATGGCTACACCTTC. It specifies CAWGGTSTTNYGYTF. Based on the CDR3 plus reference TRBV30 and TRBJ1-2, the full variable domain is SQTIHQWPATLVQPVGSPLSLECTVEGTSNPNLYWYRQAAGRGLQLLFYSVGIGQISSEVPQNLSASRPQDRQFILSSKKLLLSDSGFYLCAWGGTSTTNYGYTFGSGTRLTVV.

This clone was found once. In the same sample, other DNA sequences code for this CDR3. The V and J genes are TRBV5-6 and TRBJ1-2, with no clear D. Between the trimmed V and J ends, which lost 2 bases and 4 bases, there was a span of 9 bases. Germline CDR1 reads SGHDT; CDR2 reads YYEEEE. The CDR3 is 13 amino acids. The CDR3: CASSLGDGYGYTF. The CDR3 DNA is TGTGCCAGCAGCTTAGGTGACGGCTATGGCTACACCTTC.

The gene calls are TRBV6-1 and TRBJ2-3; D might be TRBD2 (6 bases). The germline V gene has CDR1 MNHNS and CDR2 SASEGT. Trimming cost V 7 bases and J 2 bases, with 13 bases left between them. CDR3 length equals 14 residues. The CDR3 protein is CASTGRGYTDTQYF. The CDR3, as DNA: TGTGCCAGCACAGGGCGGGGTTACACAGATACGCAGTATTTT.

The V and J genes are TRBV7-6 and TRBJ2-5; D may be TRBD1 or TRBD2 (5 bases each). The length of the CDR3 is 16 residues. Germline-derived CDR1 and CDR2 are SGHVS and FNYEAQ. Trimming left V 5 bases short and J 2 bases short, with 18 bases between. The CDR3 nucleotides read TGTGCCAGCAGCCGCACTGGGGACCGTGGGCAAGAGACCCAGTACTTC. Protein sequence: CASSRTGDRGQETQYF. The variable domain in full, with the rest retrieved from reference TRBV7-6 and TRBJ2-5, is GAGVSQSPRYKVTKRGQDVALRCDPISGHVSLYWYRQALGQGPEFLTYFNYEAQQDKSGLPNDRFSAERPEGSISTLTIQRTEQRDSAMYRCASSRTGDRGQETQYFGPGTRLLVL.

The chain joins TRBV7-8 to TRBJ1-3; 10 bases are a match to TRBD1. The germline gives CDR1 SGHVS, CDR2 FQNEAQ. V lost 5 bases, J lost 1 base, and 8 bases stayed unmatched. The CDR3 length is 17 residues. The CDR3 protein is CASSIRDRGSSGNTIYF. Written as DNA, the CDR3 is TGTGCCAGCAGCATCCGGGACAGGGGCTCTTCTGGAAACACCATATATTTT. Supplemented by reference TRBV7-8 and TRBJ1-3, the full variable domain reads GAGVSQSPRYKVAKRGQDVALRCDPISGHVSLFWYQQALGQGPEFLTYFQNEAQLDKSGLPSDRFFAERPEGSVSTLKIQRTQQEDSAVYLCASSIRDRGSSGNTIYFGEGSWLTVV.

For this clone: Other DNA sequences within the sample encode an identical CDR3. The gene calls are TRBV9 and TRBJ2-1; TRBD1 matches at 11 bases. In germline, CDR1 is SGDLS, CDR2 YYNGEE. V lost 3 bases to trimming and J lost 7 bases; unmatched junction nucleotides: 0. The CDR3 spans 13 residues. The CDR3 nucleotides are TGTGCCAGCAGCGGGGACAGGGGGAATGAGCAGTTCTTC. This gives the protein CASSGDRGNEQFF.

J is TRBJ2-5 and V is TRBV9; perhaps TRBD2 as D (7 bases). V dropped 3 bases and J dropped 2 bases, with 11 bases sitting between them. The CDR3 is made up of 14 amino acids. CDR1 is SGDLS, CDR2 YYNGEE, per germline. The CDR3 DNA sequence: TGTGCCAGCAGCGCGGGGGGCCCTCAAGAGACCCAGTACTTC. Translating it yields CASSAGGPQETQYF.

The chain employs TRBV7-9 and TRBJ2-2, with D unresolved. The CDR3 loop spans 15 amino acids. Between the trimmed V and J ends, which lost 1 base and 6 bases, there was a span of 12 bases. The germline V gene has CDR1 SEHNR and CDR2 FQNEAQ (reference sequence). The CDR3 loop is CASSLVGQAPGELFF. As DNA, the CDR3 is TGTGCCAGCAGCTTAGTAGGCCAGGCCCCCGGGGAGCTGTTTTTT.

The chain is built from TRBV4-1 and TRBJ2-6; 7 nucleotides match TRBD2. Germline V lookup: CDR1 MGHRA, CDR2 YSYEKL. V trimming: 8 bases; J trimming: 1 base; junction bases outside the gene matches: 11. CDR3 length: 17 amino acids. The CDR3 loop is CASAGGRARSGANVLTF. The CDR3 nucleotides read TGCGCCAGCGCCGGGGGGAGGGCCCGATCTGGGGCCAACGTCCTGACTTTC.